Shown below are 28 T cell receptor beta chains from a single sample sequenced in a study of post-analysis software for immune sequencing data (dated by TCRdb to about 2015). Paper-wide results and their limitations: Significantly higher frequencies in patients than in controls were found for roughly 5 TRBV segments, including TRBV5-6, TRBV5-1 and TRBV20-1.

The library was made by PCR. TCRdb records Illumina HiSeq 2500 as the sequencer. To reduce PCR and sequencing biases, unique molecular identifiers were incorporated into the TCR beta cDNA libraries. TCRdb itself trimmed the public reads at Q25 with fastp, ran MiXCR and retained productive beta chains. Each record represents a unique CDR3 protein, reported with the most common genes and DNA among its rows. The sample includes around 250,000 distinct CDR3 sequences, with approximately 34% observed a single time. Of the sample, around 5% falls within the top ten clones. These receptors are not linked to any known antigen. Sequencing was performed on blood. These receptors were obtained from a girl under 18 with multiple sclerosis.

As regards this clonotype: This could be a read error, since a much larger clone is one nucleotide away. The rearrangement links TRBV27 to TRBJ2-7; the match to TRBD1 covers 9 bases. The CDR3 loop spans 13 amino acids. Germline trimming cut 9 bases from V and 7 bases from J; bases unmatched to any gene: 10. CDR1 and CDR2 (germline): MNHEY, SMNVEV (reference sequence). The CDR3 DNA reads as TGTGCCAGTCGGGACAGGGTTTACAATGAGCAGTACTTC. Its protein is CASRDRVYNEQYF.

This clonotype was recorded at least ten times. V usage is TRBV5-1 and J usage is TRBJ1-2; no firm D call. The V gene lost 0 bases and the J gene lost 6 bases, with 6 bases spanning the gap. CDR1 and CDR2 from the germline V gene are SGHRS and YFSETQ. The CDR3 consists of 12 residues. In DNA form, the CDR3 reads TGCGCCAGCAGCTTGGAACAGAATGGCTACACCTTC. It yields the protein CASSLEQNGYTF. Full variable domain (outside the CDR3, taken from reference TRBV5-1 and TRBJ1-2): KAGVTQTPRYLIKTRGQQVTLSCSPISGHRSVSWYQQTPGQGLQFLFEYFSETQRNKGNFPGRFSGRQFSNSRSEMNVSTLELGDSALYLCASSLEQNGYTFGSGTRLTVV.

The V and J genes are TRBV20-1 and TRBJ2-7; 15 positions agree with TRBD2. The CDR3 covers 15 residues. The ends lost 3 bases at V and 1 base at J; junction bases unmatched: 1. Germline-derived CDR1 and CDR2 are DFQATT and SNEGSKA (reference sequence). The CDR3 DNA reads TGCAGTGCTAGTGGGACTAGCGGGAGGTCCTACGAGCAGTACTTC. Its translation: CSASGTSGRSYEQYF.

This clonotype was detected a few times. The DNA for the CDR3 is TGTGCCAGCCGGTTCTCCTATAATTCACCCCTCCACTTT. It specifies CASRFSYNSPLHF. This chain joins TRBV12-3 or TRBV12-4 and TRBJ1-6; no firm D call. CDR3 length equals 13 residues. With 8 bases removed from V and 0 bases from J, the gap between germline ends came to 5 bases.

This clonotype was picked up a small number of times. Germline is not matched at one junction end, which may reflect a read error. The CDR3 sequence: CTSRGTGRDEQYF. For the CDR3, the DNA is TGTACCAGCAGGGGGACAGGGAGAGACGAGCAGTACTTC. The J gene is TRBJ2-7, the V gene TRBV6-1; 9 bases match TRBD1. Germline-derived CDR1 and CDR2 are MNHNS and SASEGT. The CDR3 is 13 amino acids.

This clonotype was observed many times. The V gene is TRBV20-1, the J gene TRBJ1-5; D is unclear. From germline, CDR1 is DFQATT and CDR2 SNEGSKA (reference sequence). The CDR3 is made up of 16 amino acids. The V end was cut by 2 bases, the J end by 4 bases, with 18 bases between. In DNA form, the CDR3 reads TGCAGTGCTAGAAGGGCAGGCCTGATGTTTAATCAGCCCCAGCATTTT. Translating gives CSARRAGLMFNQPQHF.

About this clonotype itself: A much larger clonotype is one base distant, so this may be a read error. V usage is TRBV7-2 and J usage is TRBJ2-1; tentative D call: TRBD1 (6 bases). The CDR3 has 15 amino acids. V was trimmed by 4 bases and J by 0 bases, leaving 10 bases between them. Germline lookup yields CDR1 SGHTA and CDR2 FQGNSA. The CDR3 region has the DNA TGTGCCAGCAGCTGTTCCAGGGGCTCCTACAATGAGCAGTTCTTC. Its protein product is CASSCSRGSYNEQFF. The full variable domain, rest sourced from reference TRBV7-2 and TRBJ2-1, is GAGVSQSPSNKVTEKGKDVELRCDPISGHTALYWYRQSLGQGLEFLIYFQGNSAPDKSGLPSDRFSAERTGGSVSTLTIQRTQQEDSAVYLCASSCSRGSYNEQFFGPGTRLTVL.

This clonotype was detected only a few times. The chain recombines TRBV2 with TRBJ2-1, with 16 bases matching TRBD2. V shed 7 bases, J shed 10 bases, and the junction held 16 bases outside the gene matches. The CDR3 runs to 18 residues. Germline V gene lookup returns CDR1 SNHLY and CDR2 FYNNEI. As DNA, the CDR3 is TGTGCCAGCATGCGGGGACTAGCGGGAGGGCCGTATTCCCCCGAGCAGTTCTTC. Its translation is CASMRGLAGGPYSPEQFF.

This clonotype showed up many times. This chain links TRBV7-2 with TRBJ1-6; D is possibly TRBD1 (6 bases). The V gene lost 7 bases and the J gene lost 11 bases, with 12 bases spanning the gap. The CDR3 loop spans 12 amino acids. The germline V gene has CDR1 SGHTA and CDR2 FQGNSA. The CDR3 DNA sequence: TGTGCCAGCACCTCAGGGGTCCCACCCCTCCACTTT. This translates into CASTSGVPPLHF.

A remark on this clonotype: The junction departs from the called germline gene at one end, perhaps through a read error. The CDR3 DNA is TGTGCCAGCAGCTCCCCCCCGGGAAAGACAAATGAAAAACGGTTTTTT. Translation: CASSSPPGKTNEKRFF. The rearrangement uses TRBV11-2 and TRBJ1-4; D gene unclear. Germline CDR1 reads SGHAT; CDR2 reads FQNNGV. There are 16 residues in the CDR3. The full variable domain, completed using reference TRBV11-2 and TRBJ1-4, is EAGVAQSPRYKIIEKRQSVAFWCNPISGHATLYWYQQILGQGPKLLIQFQNNGVVDDSQLPKDRFSAERLKGVDSTLKIQPAKLEDSAVYLCASSSPPGKTNEKRFFGSGTQLSVL.

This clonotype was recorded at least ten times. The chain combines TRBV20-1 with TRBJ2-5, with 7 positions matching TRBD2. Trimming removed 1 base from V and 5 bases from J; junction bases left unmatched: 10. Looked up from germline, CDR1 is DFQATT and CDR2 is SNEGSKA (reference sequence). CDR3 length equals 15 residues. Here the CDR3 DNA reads TGCAGTGCTAGAGTAGCAGCGGGGACCCAGGAGACCCAGTACTTC. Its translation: CSARVAAGTQETQYF.

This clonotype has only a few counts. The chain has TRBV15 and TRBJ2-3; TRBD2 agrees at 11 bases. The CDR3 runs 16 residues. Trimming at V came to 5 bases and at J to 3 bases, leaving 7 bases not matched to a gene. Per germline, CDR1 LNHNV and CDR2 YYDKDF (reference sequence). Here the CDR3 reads CATSARLAGGTDTQYF. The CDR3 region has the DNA TGTGCCACCAGCGCTAGGCTAGCGGGAGGAACAGATACGCAGTATTTT.

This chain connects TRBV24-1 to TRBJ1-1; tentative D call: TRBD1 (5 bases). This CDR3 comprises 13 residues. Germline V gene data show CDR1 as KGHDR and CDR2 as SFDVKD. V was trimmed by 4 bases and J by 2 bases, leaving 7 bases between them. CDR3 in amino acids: CATSEQANTEAFF. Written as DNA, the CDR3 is TGTGCCACCAGTGAACAGGCCAACACTGAAGCTTTCTTT.

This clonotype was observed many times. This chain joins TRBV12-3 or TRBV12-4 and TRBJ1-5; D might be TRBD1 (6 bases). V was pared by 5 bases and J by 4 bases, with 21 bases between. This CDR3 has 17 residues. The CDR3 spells CASSHGLGTQANQPQHF. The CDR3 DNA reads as TGTGCCAGCAGTCACGGGCTTGGGACACAGGCTAATCAGCCCCAGCATTTT.

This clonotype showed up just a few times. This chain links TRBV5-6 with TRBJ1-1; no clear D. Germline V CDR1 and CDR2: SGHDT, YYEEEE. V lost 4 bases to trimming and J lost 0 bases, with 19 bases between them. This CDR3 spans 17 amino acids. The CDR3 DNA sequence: TGTGCCAGCAGCATCGGACGATGGGCCGTTGTGAACACTGAAGCTTTCTTT. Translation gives CASSIGRWAVVNTEAFF.

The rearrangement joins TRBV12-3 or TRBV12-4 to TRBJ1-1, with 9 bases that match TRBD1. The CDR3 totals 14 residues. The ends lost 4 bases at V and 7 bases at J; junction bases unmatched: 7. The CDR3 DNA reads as TGTGCCAGCAGTTACCGGGACAGGGAAGGTGAAGCTTTCTTT. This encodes CASSYRDREGEAFF.

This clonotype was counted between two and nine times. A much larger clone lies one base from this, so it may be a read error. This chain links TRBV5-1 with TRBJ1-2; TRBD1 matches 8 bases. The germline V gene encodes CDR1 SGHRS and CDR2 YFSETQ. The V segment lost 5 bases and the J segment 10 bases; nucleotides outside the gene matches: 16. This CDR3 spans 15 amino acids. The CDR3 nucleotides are TGCGCCAGCAGTGCGGACAGGGTAAATCGTCGGGACTACACCTTC. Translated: CASSADRVNRRDYTF.

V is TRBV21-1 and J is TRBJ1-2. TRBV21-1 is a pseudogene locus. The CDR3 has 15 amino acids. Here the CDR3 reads CASSGGRTANYGYTF. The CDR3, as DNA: TGTGCCAGCAGCGGCGGGCGGACAGCTAACTATGGCTACACCTTC.

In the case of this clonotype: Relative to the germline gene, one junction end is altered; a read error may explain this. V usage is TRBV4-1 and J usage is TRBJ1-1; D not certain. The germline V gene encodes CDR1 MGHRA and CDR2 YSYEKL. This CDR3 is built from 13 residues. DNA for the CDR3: TGCGCCGGCAGCCAAGAGGGATACACTGAAGCTTTCTTT. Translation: CAGSQEGYTEAFF.

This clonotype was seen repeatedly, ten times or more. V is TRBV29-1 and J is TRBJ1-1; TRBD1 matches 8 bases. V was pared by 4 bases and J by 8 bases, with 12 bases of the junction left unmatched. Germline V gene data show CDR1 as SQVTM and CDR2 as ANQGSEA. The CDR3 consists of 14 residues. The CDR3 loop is CSVGMRQGNREAFF. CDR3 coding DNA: TGCAGCGTTGGCATGAGACAGGGGAATAGGGAAGCTTTCTTT.

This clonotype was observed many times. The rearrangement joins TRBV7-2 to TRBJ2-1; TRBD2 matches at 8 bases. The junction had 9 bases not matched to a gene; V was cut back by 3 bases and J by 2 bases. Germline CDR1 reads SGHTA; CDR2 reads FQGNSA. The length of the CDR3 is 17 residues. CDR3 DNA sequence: TGTGCCAGCAGCTTTTGGTCGGGAGGGACTACCTACAATGAGCAGTTCTTC. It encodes CASSFWSGGTTYNEQFF.

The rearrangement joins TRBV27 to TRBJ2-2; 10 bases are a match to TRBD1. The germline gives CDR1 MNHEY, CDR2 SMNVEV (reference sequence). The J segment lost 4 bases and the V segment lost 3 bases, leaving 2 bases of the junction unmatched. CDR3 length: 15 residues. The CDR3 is CASSFRTGGTGELFF. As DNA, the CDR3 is TGTGCCAGCAGTTTTCGGACAGGGGGCACCGGGGAGCTGTTTTTT.

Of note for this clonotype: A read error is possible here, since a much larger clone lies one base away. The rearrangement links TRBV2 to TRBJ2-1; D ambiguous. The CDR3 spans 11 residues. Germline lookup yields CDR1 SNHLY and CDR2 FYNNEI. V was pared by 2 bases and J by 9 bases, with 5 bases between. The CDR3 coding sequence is TGTGCCAGCAGTGAACCCAGTGAGCAGTTCTTC. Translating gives CASSEPSEQFF. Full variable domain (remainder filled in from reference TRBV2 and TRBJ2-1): EPEVTQTPSHQVTQMGQEVILRCVPISNHLYFYWYRQILGQKVEFLVSFYNNEISEKSEIFDDQFSVERPDGSNFTLKIRSTKLEDSAMYFCASSEPSEQFFGPGTRLTVL.

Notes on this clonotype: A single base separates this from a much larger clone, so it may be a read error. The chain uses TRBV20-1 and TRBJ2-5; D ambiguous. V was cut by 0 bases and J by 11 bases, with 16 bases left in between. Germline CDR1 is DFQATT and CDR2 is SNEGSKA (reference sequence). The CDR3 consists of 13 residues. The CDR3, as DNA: TGCAGTGCTAGAGAGGCTACGGGCCATGAGCAGTACTTC. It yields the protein CSAREATGHEQYF.

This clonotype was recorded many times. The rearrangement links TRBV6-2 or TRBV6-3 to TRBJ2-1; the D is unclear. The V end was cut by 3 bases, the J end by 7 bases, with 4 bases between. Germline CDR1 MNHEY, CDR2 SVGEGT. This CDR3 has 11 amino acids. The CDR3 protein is CASSYLNEQFF. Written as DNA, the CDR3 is TGTGCCAGCAGTTATCTAAATGAGCAGTTCTTC.

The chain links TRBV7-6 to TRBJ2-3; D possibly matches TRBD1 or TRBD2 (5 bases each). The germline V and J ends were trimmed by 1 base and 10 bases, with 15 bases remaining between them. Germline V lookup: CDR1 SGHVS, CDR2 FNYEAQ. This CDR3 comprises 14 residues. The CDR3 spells CASSLVGESQAQYF. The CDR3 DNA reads TGTGCCAGCAGCTTAGTGGGGGAGTCCCAAGCGCAGTATTTT.

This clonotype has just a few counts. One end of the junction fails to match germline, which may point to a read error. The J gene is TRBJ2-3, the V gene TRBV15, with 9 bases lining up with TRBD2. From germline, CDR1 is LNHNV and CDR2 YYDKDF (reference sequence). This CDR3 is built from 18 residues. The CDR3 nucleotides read TGTGCCACCAACAGAGCGCGGGCTAGCGGGAAAGGCACAGATACGCAGTATTTT. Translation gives CATNRARASGKGTDTQYF.

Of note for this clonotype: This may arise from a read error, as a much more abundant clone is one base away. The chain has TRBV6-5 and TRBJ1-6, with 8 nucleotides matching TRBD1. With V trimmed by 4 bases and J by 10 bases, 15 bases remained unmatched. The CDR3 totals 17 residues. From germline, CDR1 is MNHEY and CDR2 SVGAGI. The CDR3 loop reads CASSCRRNIPGGSPLHF. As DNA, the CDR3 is TGTGCCAGCAGTTGCCGAAGAAACATCCCAGGGGGCTCACCCCTCCACTTT.